This is a list of T cell receptor beta chains from one sample in a study of cytomegalovirus exposure and HLA in healthy donors. Repertoires were generated with immunoSEQ multiplex PCR, while TCRdb's copy carries only in-frame clones and drops some. The sample has approximately 99,000 clones; approximately 86% are singletons. The sequenced sample consisted of PBMCs. The receptors originated from a woman in her late teens or twenties in good health and CMV-seronegative. Each CDR3 is given without its conserved first and last residue. The size entry is marked missing in some rows and otherwise reads once, few, many or a size class.

v_call clone_size cdr3_aa
TRBV6-4 few ASSIDSMTGELF
TRBV27 . ASGEGAVPEKLF
TRBV19 . ASSATGGRSPLH
TRBV11-1 . ASSLADVTGGRNEQF
TRBV7-9 few ASSKEGASGYT
TRBV7-2 . ASSRLDRFSYEQY
TRBV2 . ASSPLAGGETQY
TRBV18 . ASSPPGRYGYT
TRBV27 once ASSLLTGEGYT
TRBV7-2 . ASSLPSVEQY